The next 3 T cell receptor beta chains were all read from a single sample in a study of blood T cell repertoires in COVID-19. Clones were read by immunoSEQ multiplex PCR, and TCRdb kept only the in-frame ones, dropping some. Among under 95,000 clones listed, roughly 90% were seen once. Sequences were obtained from peripheral blood. The source is a woman aged 45-60 years with acute or convalescent COVID-19.

V usage is TRBV6-5 and J usage is TRBJ1-5, with TRBD1 as a possible D gene (5 bases). Germline loops: CDR1 MNHEY, CDR2 SVGAGI. Between the trimmed V and J ends, which lost 7 bases and 3 bases, there was a span of 13 bases. The CDR3 runs to 14 residues. As DNA, the CDR3 is TGTGCCAGCAAGGAGGGGACGATCAATCAGCCCCAGCATTTT. This translates into CASKEGTINQPQHF.

The rearrangement uses TRBV7-3 and TRBJ2-5; possibly TRBD2 for D (6 bases). Per germline, CDR1 SGHTA and CDR2 FQGTGA. Trimming cost V 4 bases and J 2 bases, with 23 bases left between them. The CDR3 runs 18 residues. CDR3 DNA sequence: TGTGCCAGCAGCTCCCAACCCCCGCGACTAGGGAGGCAAGAGACCCAGTACTTC. Translating gives CASSSQPPRLGRQETQYF.

V and J are TRBV7-3 and TRBJ2-2; 9 bases fit TRBD1. CDR1 is SGHTA, CDR2 FQGTGA, per germline. With V trimmed by 5 bases and J by 6 bases, 13 bases remained unmatched. The CDR3 has 17 amino acids. CDR3 region: CASSPSRDRANAGELFF. The CDR3 DNA reads TGTGCCAGCAGCCCGAGCCGGGACAGGGCTAATGCCGGGGAGCTGTTTTTT.